The T cell receptor (beta chain) described here comes from a study of blood T cell repertoires in COVID-19. Study-wide context: COVID-19 samples, acute and convalescent, were from the United States, Italy and Spain.

While infection was still active, Seattle patients were enrolled and then followed longitudinally. Original analysis: The authors estimated nucleated cell counts from reference gene primer amplification. Repertoires were generated with immunoSEQ multiplex PCR, while TCRdb's copy carries only in-frame clones and drops some. V and J calls and clone size are given by that table; D and trimming were obtained from the DNA. The repertoire consists of approximately 65,000 clones, with 90% occurring once and the leading ten covering 0.4% to 0.55%. The CDR3 runs to 11 residues. The V and J ends lost 6 bases and 4 bases respectively, with 6 bases between them.

The rearrangement uses TRBV12-3 or TRBV12-4 and TRBJ2-5; D call uncertain. The clonotype comes from a man over 45 with COVID-19, enrolled during active disease. The specimen sequenced was peripheral blood. The CDR3 coding sequence is TGTGCCAGCAGGCTAGTAGAGACCCAGTACTTC. Translated: CASRLVETQYF.